What follows are 32 T cell receptor beta chains derived from one specimen sequenced in a study of T-cell reconstitution after alpha-beta-depleted transplantation in children. Unique molecular identifiers were used to barcode this TCRbeta library. Via MiXCR, TCRdb re-called the PCR reads, giving one row per CDR3 protein. The sample comprises about 830,000 distinct CDR3 sequences, around 17% of which are singletons, and around 4.5% rests with the top ten. The specimen was PBMCs, mostly from graft donor cells, collected 360 days after TCRalphabeta/CD19-depleted stem cell transplant. These receptors all come from a male patient younger than 18 who had a stem cell transplant for acute lymphoblastic leukemia, so the T cells may come from the graft donor.

V gene TRBV11-2 combines with J gene TRBJ2-7; D gene uncertain. Trimming left V 9 bases short and J 0 bases short, with 15 bases between. Germline assignment: CDR1 SGHAT and CDR2 FQNNGV. This CDR3 has 14 amino acids. The DNA for the CDR3 is TGTGCCAGTAAAAGTAGTCCCAGCTCCTACGAGCAGTACTTC. The encoded protein is CASKSSPSSYEQYF.

The gene calls are TRBV24-1 and TRBJ2-1; no clear D. V lost 1 base, J lost 4 bases, and 7 bases lay in between. Germline values: CDR1 KGHDR, CDR2 SFDVKD. The CDR3 sequence is 14 residues long. The CDR3 region is CATSDFVGYNEQFF. CDR3 coding DNA: TGTGCCACCAGTGATTTCGTAGGATACAATGAGCAGTTCTTC.

Comments on this clonotype: One end of the junction is discordant with germline, which a read error may explain. The V and J genes are TRBV5-1 and TRBJ2-7, with D possibly TRBD2 on 5 matching bases. Germline V CDR1 and CDR2: SGHRS, YFSETQ. The CDR3 totals 11 residues. The CDR3 nucleotides read TGCGCCAGCAGCTTGAGTGAGGGCGTCCTCTTC. Its translation is CASSLSEGVLF.

The rearrangement uses TRBV11-1 and TRBJ2-5; the D is unclear. The germline V gene encodes CDR1 SGHAT and CDR2 FQDESV (reference sequence). Trimming removed 8 bases from V and 1 base from J, with 20 bases in between. This CDR3 region has 16 residues. CDR3 amino acids: CASSDLGERSQETQYF. The CDR3 coding sequence is TGTGCCAGCTCGGATCTGGGCGAGAGGAGCCAAGAGACCCAGTACTTC.

This clonotype showed up just a few times. V is TRBV19 and J is TRBJ1-5; D is unresolved. The CDR3 has 17 amino acids. Trimming removed 0 bases from V and 1 base from J, with 13 bases in between. Germline CDR1 is LNHDA and CDR2 is SQIVND (reference sequence). In DNA form, the CDR3 reads TGTGCCAGTAGTATAGATCGAAGATCATACAGCAATCAGCCCCAGCATTTT. Translating gives CASSIDRRSYSNQPQHF.

Only a few counts were recorded for this clonotype. Just one base apart from a much larger clone, this may be a read error. The chain carries TRBV20-1 and TRBJ2-7, with 7 bases fitting TRBD1. The V and J ends lost 1 base and 1 base, in that order; junction bases with no gene match: 4. Per the germline V gene, CDR1 is DFQATT and CDR2 is SNEGSKA (reference sequence). This CDR3 comprises 14 residues. In DNA form, the CDR3 reads TGCAGTGCTAGAGGGCCAGGGGGTTCCTACGAGCAGTACTTC. Residues: CSARGPGGSYEQYF.

This clonotype was observed a handful of times. The chain uses TRBV10-3 and TRBJ2-1; 11 bases are a match to TRBD2. V lost 4 bases to trimming and J lost 7 bases; unmatched junction nucleotides: 9. Germline V gene data show CDR1 as ENHRY and CDR2 as SYGVKD. This CDR3 is built from 16 residues. CDR3 amino acids: CAISVSTSGSGNEQFF. The CDR3 DNA sequence: TGTGCCATCAGTGTCAGTACTAGCGGGAGTGGTAATGAGCAGTTCTTC.

The chain uses TRBV5-1 and TRBJ2-7; 8 nucleotides align to TRBD2. Trimming removed 4 bases from V and 7 bases from J; junction bases left unmatched: 7. This CDR3 contains 13 residues. Looked up from germline, CDR1 is SGHRS and CDR2 is YFSETQ. CDR3 region: CASSKRIAGEQYF. CDR3 bases: TGCGCCAGCAGCAAACGGATAGCGGGGGAGCAGTACTTC. Based on the CDR3 plus reference TRBV5-1 and TRBJ2-7, the full variable domain is KAGVTQTPRYLIKTRGQQVTLSCSPISGHRSVSWYQQTPGQGLQFLFEYFSETQRNKGNFPGRFSGRQFSNSRSEMNVSTLELGDSALYLCASSKRIAGEQYFGPGTRLTVT.

This clonotype was seen ten or more times. This chain connects TRBV7-8 to TRBJ2-7; D may be TRBD2 (7 bases). From germline, CDR1 is SGHVS and CDR2 FQNEAQ. The V and J ends lost 1 base and 0 bases respectively, with 10 bases between them. CDR3 length equals 15 residues. The CDR3 is CASSLEGGHSYEQYF. As DNA, the CDR3 is TGTGCCAGCAGCTTAGAGGGGGGGCACTCCTACGAGCAGTACTTC.

The sample holds a few counts of this clonotype. The chain uses TRBV12-3 or TRBV12-4 and TRBJ1-5; weak D call: TRBD1 (6 bases). This CDR3 is 14 amino acids long. V lost 1 base and J lost 7, with 11 bases in between. The CDR3 DNA is TGTGCCAGCAGTTTAGAAGGGGGTCGACAGCCCCAGCATTTT. Its translation: CASSLEGGRQPQHF.

This clonotype has only a few counts. The chain combines TRBV6-4 with TRBJ2-1; a weak D match, TRBD2 (6 bases). This CDR3 contains 16 residues. The V gene lost 2 bases and the J gene lost 2 bases, with 13 bases spanning the gap. From germline, CDR1 is MRHNA and CDR2 SNTAGT. The CDR3 region is CASSDDSLAPYNEQFF. DNA of the CDR3: TGTGCCAGCAGTGACGACTCACTAGCCCCCTACAATGAGCAGTTCTTC.

This chain uses TRBV20-1 with TRBJ2-7, with TRBD2 matching 14 bases. Germline-derived CDR1 and CDR2 are DFQATT and SNEGSKA (reference sequence). This CDR3 contains 14 residues. Unmatched junction bases numbered 5, after V lost 3 bases and J lost 7 bases. The CDR3 is CSARGTSGSFEQYF. CDR3 sequence (DNA): TGCAGTGCTAGGGGGACTAGCGGGAGTTTTGAGCAGTACTTC.

This clonotype came up a few times. CDR3: CASSSGYRAADGEQFF. The CDR3 DNA follows: TGTGCCAGCAGCTCCGGTTATAGGGCCGCCGATGGCGAGCAGTTCTTC. The chain is built from TRBV9 and TRBJ2-1, with D unclear. V lost 4 bases to trimming and J lost 10 bases, with 24 bases between them. Germline CDR1 reads SGDLS; CDR2 reads YYNGEE. The CDR3 sequence is 16 residues long. The variable domain in full, completed from reference TRBV9 and TRBJ2-1, reads DSGVTQTPKHLITATGQRVTLRCSPRSGDLSVYWYQQSLDQGLQFLIQYYNGEERAKGNILERFSAQQFPDLHSELNLSSLELGDSALYFCASSSGYRAADGEQFFGPGTRLTVL.

J is TRBJ2-1 and V is TRBV11-2; the D is unclear. V was cut by 6 bases and J by 0 bases, with 9 bases left in between. Germline lookup yields CDR1 SGHAT and CDR2 FQNNGV. The CDR3 spans 14 residues. Here the CDR3 reads CASRSVNSYNEQFF. CDR3 nucleotide sequence: TGTGCCAGCAGGTCGGTTAACTCCTACAATGAGCAGTTCTTC.

In its sample, this clonotype was seen a few times. The chain uses TRBV7-8 and TRBJ2-1; TRBD1 matches 8 bases. CDR3 length: 16 residues. V was pared by 4 bases and J by 6 bases, with 11 bases of the junction left unmatched. Germline CDR1 SGHVS, CDR2 FQNEAQ. CDR3 DNA: TGTGCCAGCAGCTCCTTCGCCAGGGGGCGGATCAATGAGCAGTTCTTC. It is translated as CASSSFARGRINEQFF.

The V gene is TRBV5-1, the J gene TRBJ2-5, with D perhaps matching TRBD2 (6 bases). Trimming took off 2 bases at V and 5 bases at J, with 13 bases between the two ends. This CDR3 region has 14 residues. CDR1 SGHRS and CDR2 YFSETQ come from the germline V gene. The CDR3 sequence is CASSFYLAMETQYF. The CDR3 nucleotides are TGCGCCAGCAGCTTTTATCTAGCGATGGAGACCCAGTACTTC. The whole variable domain, filled in from reference TRBV5-1 and TRBJ2-5, reads KAGVTQTPRYLIKTRGQQVTLSCSPISGHRSVSWYQQTPGQGLQFLFEYFSETQRNKGNFPGRFSGRQFSNSRSEMNVSTLELGDSALYLCASSFYLAMETQYFGPGTRLLVL.

The chain recombines TRBV5-1 with TRBJ2-3; D unresolved. Per the germline V gene, CDR1 is SGHRS and CDR2 is YFSETQ. The CDR3 has 15 amino acids. V lost 0 bases to trimming and J lost 2 bases, with 10 bases between them. CDR3 protein: CASSLDGSNTDTQYF. The CDR3, as DNA: TGCGCCAGCAGCTTGGACGGCTCAAACACAGATACGCAGTATTTT.

The chain links TRBV5-1 to TRBJ2-5; 11 bases are a match to TRBD2. Germline V lookup: CDR1 SGHRS, CDR2 YFSETQ. CDR3 size: 16 residues. Unmatched junction bases numbered 10, after V lost 4 bases and J lost 5 bases. CDR3 in amino acids: CASSLLAGGGWETQYF. CDR3 bases: TGCGCCAGCAGCCTTCTAGCGGGAGGAGGTTGGGAGACCCAGTACTTC.

This rearrangement joins TRBV14 to TRBJ2-6; D is possibly TRBD2 (6 bases). CDR1 SGHDN and CDR2 FVKESK come from the germline V gene. V lost 4 bases and J lost 0, with 16 bases in between. The length of the CDR3 is 18 residues. The CDR3 DNA reads as TGTGCCAGCAGCCCGCGGGGATTACAATCCTCTGGGGCCAACGTCCTGACTTTC. This encodes CASSPRGLQSSGANVLTF.

The chain joins TRBV6-4 to TRBJ2-1, with 10 bases that match TRBD2. The germline CDR1 and CDR2 sequences are MRHNA and SNTAGT. The CDR3 consists of 15 residues. With V trimmed by 8 bases and J by 3 bases, 7 bases remained unmatched. CDR3 amino acids: CASAELAGLYNEQFF. CDR3 DNA sequence: TGTGCCAGCGCCGAACTAGCGGGGCTCTACAATGAGCAGTTCTTC.

This clonotype was recorded a few times. This chain joins TRBV28 and TRBJ2-7, with TRBD1 identical over 7 bases. The trim removed 3 bases at V and 3 bases at J, leaving 8 bases unmatched. The germline CDR1 and CDR2 sequences are MDHEN and SYDVKM. CDR3 size: 15 residues. CDR3 protein: CASSLRGQRDYEQYF. As DNA, the CDR3 is TGTGCCAGCAGTTTGAGGGGACAGCGCGACTACGAGCAGTACTTC. Supplemented by reference TRBV28 and TRBJ2-7, the full variable domain reads DVKVTQSSRYLVKRTGEKVFLECVQDMDHENMFWYRQDPGLGLRLIYFSYDVKMKEKGDIPEGYSVSREKKERFSLILESASTNQTSMYLCASSLRGQRDYEQYFGPGTRLTVT.

This clonotype was observed a handful of times. V gene TRBV12-3 or TRBV12-4 combines with J gene TRBJ1-5, with 8 bases fitting TRBD1. V gave up 3 bases and J gave up 1 base; unmatched junction bases: 2. The CDR3 covers 15 residues. The CDR3: CASSFNRGSNQPQHF. CDR3 bases: TGTGCCAGCAGTTTTAACAGGGGGAGCAATCAGCCCCAGCATTTT.

V gene TRBV4-1 combines with J gene TRBJ2-3; TRBD2 matches at 8 bases. The V and J ends lost 3 bases and 4 bases, in that order; junction bases with no gene match: 6. This CDR3 region has 15 residues. CDR1 and CDR2 from the germline V gene are MGHRA and YSYEKL. CDR3 sequence (DNA): TGCGCCAGCAGCCACAGGAGCGGGAGAGCAGATACGCAGTATTTT. Translation gives CASSHRSGRADTQYF.

This clonotype turned up a few times. The chain recombines TRBV20-1 with TRBJ2-4; 12 nucleotides align to TRBD2. The CDR3 has 17 residues. V lost 1 base and J lost 0; bases outside the gene matches: 4. Germline V gene lookup returns CDR1 DFQATT and CDR2 SNEGSKA (reference sequence). CDR3 region: CSARGTSGTLAKNIQYF. CDR3 bases: TGCAGTGCTAGAGGGACTAGCGGGACGCTAGCCAAAAACATTCAGTACTTC.

The V call is TRBV5-8, the J call TRBJ2-7; D remains ambiguous. Germline V gene sequence: CDR1 SGHTS, CDR2 YDEGEE. The CDR3 consists of 15 residues. Trimming left V 0 bases short and J 5 bases short, with 15 bases between. The CDR3 here is CASSLASPGQDEQYF. DNA of the CDR3: TGTGCCAGCAGCTTGGCGTCCCCCGGCCAGGACGAGCAGTACTTC.

This clonotype was seen at least ten times. The genes are TRBV2 and TRBJ2-1, with TRBD2 matching 9 bases. CDR3 length equals 15 residues. V dropped 6 bases and J dropped 6; count of bases not matched to a gene: 9. Germline CDR1 is SNHLY and CDR2 is FYNNEI. CDR3 sequence: CASRRDLAGPNEQFF. The CDR3 DNA is TGTGCCAGCAGACGGGATCTAGCGGGACCCAATGAGCAGTTCTTC. The whole variable domain, remainder taken from reference TRBV2 and TRBJ2-1, is EPEVTQTPSHQVTQMGQEVILRCVPISNHLYFYWYRQILGQKVEFLVSFYNNEISEKSEIFDDQFSVERPDGSNFTLKIRSTKLEDSAMYFCASRRDLAGPNEQFFGPGTRLTVL.

The chain joins TRBV4-1 to TRBJ1-2; 7 bases line up with TRBD1. Germline V gene sequence: CDR1 MGHRA, CDR2 YSYEKL. J gave up 6 bases and V 4 bases, and 11 bases lay outside the gene matches. The CDR3 runs to 15 residues. In DNA form, the CDR3 reads TGCGCCAGCAGCCTTCCAGACAGGGCTAGCAATGGCTACACCTTC. This codes for CASSLPDRASNGYTF.

This clonotype came up once. The CDR3 sequence is CASSYTTGLSYGYTF. CDR3 nucleotide sequence: TGTGCCAGCAGTTACACAACAGGGTTAAGCTATGGCTACACCTTC. The chain links TRBV6-5 to TRBJ1-2, with a weak D call TRBD1 (6 bases). This CDR3 comprises 15 residues. From germline, CDR1 is MNHEY and CDR2 SVGAGI. V was clipped by 2 bases and J by 4 bases, with 14 bases between them.

This clonotype turned up a few times. This chain links TRBV20-1 with TRBJ2-7; unclear D gene. This CDR3 spans 11 amino acids. The germline V gene encodes CDR1 DFQATT and CDR2 SNEGSKA (reference sequence). V dropped 5 bases and J dropped 5 bases, with 10 bases sitting between them. The CDR3 region has the DNA TGCAGTGCTGTCAGCCGGCACGAGCAGTACTTC. This encodes CSAVSRHEQYF.

This clonotype has a handful of counts. The chain is built from TRBV9 and TRBJ2-7; weak D call: TRBD1 (6 bases). Germline loops: CDR1 SGDLS, CDR2 YYNGEE. Trimming left V 4 bases short and J 10 bases short, with 21 bases between. This CDR3 is built from 14 residues. CDR3 residues: CASSLHHRDTSQYF. As DNA, the CDR3 is TGTGCCAGCAGCCTCCACCACCGGGACACCAGCCAGTACTTC.

This clonotype appeared a few times. A much larger clone differs by one base, so this may be a read error. The rearrangement uses TRBV10-3 and TRBJ2-7; D uncertain. Trimming stripped 5 bases from V and 3 bases from J, with 2 bases between. Germline V gene data show CDR1 as ENHRY and CDR2 as SYGVKD. The CDR3 contains 10 residues. The CDR3 DNA follows: TGTGCCATCAGTAACTACGAGCAGTACTTC. Its protein product is CAISNYEQYF.

The chain links TRBV7-3 to TRBJ1-2, with 7 bases matching TRBD1. CDR1 and CDR2 (germline): SGHTA, FQGTGA. V dropped 6 bases and J dropped 3; count of bases not matched to a gene: 4. This CDR3 has 13 amino acids. The CDR3 protein is CASSKDRDYGYTF. The CDR3 DNA reads TGTGCCAGCAGTAAAGACAGGGACTATGGCTACACCTTC.